Presented here are 11 T cell receptor beta chains from one specimen sequenced in a study of cytomegalovirus exposure and HLA in healthy donors. In the PCR, 60 Vbeta and 13 Jbeta primers were used. Measured with immunoSEQ multiplex PCR; TCRdb has only the in-frame clones, and not every one. The sample records approximately 150,000 clones, less than 90% being singletons. The source material was PBMCs. Receptors were obtained from a boy younger than 10 in good health and CMV-seronegative.

The CDR3 loop reads CASSLDKTTNEKLFF. The CDR3 coding sequence is TGTGCCAGCAGTTTGGACAAAACAACTAATGAAAAACTGTTTTTT. The chain carries TRBV28 and TRBJ1-4; TRBD1 is a possible D gene (5 bases). The CDR3 spans 15 residues. The V gene lost 3 bases and the J gene lost 0 bases, with 8 bases spanning the gap. Germline CDR1 reads MDHEN; CDR2 reads SYDVKM.

This clone has a single count. V usage is TRBV5-6 and J usage is TRBJ1-1, with unresolved D. There are 15 residues in the CDR3. Germline V gene lookup returns CDR1 SGHDT and CDR2 YYEEEE. Trimming pared 4 bases from V and 0 bases from J, leaving 13 bases between. The CDR3 DNA sequence: TGTGCCAGCAGCCAATTGACGACAATGAACACTGAAGCTTTCTTT. Protein product: CASSQLTTMNTEAFF.

The CDR3 DNA follows: TGTGCCAGCAGCTTCACAGATACGCAGTATTTT. Its translation: CASSFTDTQYF. The V gene is TRBV2, the J gene TRBJ2-3; D is undetermined. Trimming cost V 6 bases and J 2 bases, with 3 bases left between them. CDR1 is SNHLY, CDR2 FYNNEI, per germline. The CDR3 loop spans 11 amino acids.

The chain is built from TRBV5-1 and TRBJ2-2; TRBD1 matches 7 bases. Germline CDR1 is SGHRS and CDR2 is YFSETQ. The CDR3 covers 14 residues. The ends lost 3 bases at V and 4 bases at J; junction bases unmatched: 3. CDR3 loop: CASSSGQTTGELFF. The CDR3, as DNA: TGCGCCAGCAGCTCGGGACAGACCACCGGGGAGCTGTTTTTT.

This clone has just one count. This sequence joins TRBV7-2 and TRBJ2-5, with 7 bases identical to TRBD2. V trimming: 0 bases; J trimming: 5 bases; junction bases outside the gene matches: 12. CDR3 length: 17 amino acids. Per the germline V gene, CDR1 is SGHTA and CDR2 is FQGNSA. The CDR3 DNA reads as TGTGCCAGCAGCTTAGCGAGGTGGGGAGGGTTGGGGGAGACCCAGTACTTC. As protein: CASSLARWGGLGETQYF.

This clone was seen only once. The chain carries TRBV9 and TRBJ2-7; D ambiguous. The CDR3 contains 15 residues. The V and J ends lost 0 bases and 4 bases respectively, with 14 bases between them. The germline V gene encodes CDR1 SGDLS and CDR2 YYNGEE. The CDR3 DNA follows: TGTGCCAGCAGCGTAGCTTGTTGTAGTGTTTACGAGCAGTACTTC. Protein: CASSVACCSVYEQYF.

The chain employs TRBV28 and TRBJ2-1; 9 bases are shared with TRBD1. V shed 3 bases, J shed 8 bases, and the junction held 8 bases outside the gene matches. The CDR3 runs to 15 residues. Germline assignment: CDR1 MDHEN and CDR2 SYDVKM. CDR3 in amino acids: CASSFGQGTGDEQFF. The CDR3 region has the DNA TGTGCCAGCAGTTTCGGACAGGGGACGGGGGATGAGCAGTTCTTC.

This clone appeared a single time. The gene calls are TRBV7-2 and TRBJ1-6, with 7 positions matching TRBD1. The ends lost 5 bases at V and 0 bases at J; junction bases unmatched: 10. The CDR3 loop spans 18 amino acids. Germline V gene lookup returns CDR1 SGHTA and CDR2 FQGNSA. This chain's CDR3 is CASSGVTGLSSYNSPLHF. The CDR3 region has the DNA TGTGCCAGCAGCGGGGTGACAGGGTTAAGCTCCTATAATTCACCCCTCCACTTT. The complete variable domain, with remaining parts taken from reference TRBV7-2 and TRBJ1-6, reads GAGVSQSPSNKVTEKGKDVELRCDPISGHTALYWYRQSLGQGLEFLIYFQGNSAPDKSGLPSDRFSAERTGGSVSTLTIQRTQQEDSAVYLCASSGVTGLSSYNSPLHFGNGTRLTVT.

V gene TRBV25-1 combines with J gene TRBJ2-2; D is possibly TRBD2 (5 bases). V was shortened by 2 bases and J by 8 bases, with 9 bases between the two germline ends. CDR3 length: 13 residues. Looked up from germline, CDR1 is MGHDK and CDR2 is SYGVNS. CDR3 sequence reads: CASSEARAGELFF. As DNA, the CDR3 is TGTGCCAGCAGTGAAGCGAGGGCAGGGGAGCTGTTTTTT.

The chain joins TRBV5-8 to TRBJ2-7, with D maybe TRBD2 (6 bases). V was cut by 0 bases and J by 4 bases, with 17 bases left in between. Germline lookup yields CDR1 SGHTS and CDR2 YDEGEE. This CDR3 has 16 amino acids. The CDR3 nucleotides are TGTGCCAGCAGCTTGGTCGGGGGTCCCCGACATTACGAGCAGTACTTC. It is translated as CASSLVGGPRHYEQYF.

This clone was seen only a few times. The chain employs TRBV7-2 and TRBJ1-5, with D possibly being TRBD1 (6 bases). The V gene's germline CDR1 is SGHTA and CDR2 FQGNSA. The CDR3 is 16 amino acids. Trimming removed 1 base from V and 2 bases from J, with 12 bases in between. The CDR3 sequence is CASSLEGRGGNQPQHF. Here the CDR3 DNA reads TGTGCCAGCAGCTTAGAAGGGAGGGGGGGCAATCAGCCCCAGCATTTT.